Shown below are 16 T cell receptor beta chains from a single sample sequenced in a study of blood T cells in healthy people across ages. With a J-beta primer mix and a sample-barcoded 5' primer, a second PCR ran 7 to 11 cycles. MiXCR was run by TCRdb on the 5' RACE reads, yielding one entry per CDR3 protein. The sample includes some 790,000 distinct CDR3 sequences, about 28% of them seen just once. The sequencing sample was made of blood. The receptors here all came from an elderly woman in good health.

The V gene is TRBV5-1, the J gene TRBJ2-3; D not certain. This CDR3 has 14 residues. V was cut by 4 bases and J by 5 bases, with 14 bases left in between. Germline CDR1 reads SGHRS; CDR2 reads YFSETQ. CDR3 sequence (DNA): TGCGCCAGCAGCCTGTACACGAAGGGAGATACGCAGTATTTT. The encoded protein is CASSLYTKGDTQYF.

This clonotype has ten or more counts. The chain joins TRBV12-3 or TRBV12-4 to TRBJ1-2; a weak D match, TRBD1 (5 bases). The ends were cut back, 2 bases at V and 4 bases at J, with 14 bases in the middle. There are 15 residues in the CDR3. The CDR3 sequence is CASSLLAGRGYGYTF. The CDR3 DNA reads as TGTGCCAGCAGTTTATTGGCGGGGCGCGGCTATGGCTACACCTTC.

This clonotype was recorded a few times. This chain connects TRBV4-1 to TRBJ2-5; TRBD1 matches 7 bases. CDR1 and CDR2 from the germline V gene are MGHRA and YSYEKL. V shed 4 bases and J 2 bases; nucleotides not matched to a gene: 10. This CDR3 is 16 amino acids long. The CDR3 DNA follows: TGCGCCAGCAGCCGTGGAGTACAGGGGTGGCAAGAGACCCAGTACTTC. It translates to CASSRGVQGWQETQYF.

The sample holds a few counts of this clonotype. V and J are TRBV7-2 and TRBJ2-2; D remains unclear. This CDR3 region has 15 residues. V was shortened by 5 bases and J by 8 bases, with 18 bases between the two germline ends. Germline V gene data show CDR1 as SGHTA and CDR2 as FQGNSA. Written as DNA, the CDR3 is TGTGCCAGCAGCCCCCCCTCCCTTTGGGGAGGGGAGCTGTTTTTT. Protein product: CASSPPSLWGGELFF.

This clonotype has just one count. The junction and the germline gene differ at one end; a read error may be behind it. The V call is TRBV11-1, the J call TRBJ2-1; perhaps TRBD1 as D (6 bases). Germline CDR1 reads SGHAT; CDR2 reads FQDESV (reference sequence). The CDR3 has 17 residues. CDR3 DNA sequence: TGCGCCAGCAGCCAAGAAGTGGACCAGGGGCTTCACAATGAGCAGTTCTTC. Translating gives CASSQEVDQGLHNEQFF.

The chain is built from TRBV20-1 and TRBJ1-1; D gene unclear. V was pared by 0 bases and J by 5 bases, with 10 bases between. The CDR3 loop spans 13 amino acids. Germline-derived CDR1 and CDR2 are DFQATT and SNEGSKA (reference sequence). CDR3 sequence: CSARDRERTEAFF. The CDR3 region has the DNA TGCAGTGCTAGAGATAGGGAGAGGACTGAAGCTTTCTTT.

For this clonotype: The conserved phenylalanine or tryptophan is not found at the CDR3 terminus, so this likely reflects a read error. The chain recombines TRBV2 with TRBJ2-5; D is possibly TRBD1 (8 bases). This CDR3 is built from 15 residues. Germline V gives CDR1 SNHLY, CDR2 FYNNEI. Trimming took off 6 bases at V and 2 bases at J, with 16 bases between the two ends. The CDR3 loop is CASRKGQGGQETQYS. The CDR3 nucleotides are TGTGCCAGCAGAAAAGGACAGGGAGGGCAAGAGACCCAGTACTCC.

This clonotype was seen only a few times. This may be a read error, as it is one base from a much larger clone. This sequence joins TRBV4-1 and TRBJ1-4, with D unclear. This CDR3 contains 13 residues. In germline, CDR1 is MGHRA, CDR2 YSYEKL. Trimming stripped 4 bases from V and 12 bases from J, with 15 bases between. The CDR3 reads CASSRLVGEELFF. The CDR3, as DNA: TGCGCCAGCAGCCGGCTAGTTGGGGAAGAACTGTTTTTT.

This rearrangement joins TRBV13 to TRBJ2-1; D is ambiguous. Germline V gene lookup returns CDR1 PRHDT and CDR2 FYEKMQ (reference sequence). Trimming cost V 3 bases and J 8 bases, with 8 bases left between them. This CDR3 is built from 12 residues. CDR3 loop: CASSFTEDEQFF. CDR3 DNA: TGTGCCAGCAGCTTTACAGAGGATGAGCAGTTCTTC.

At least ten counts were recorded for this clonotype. The CDR3 DNA reads as TGTGCCAGCCTAGGGTCTCTAAACACTGAAGCTTTCTTT. Protein: CASLGSLNTEAFF. The V gene is TRBV7-9, the J gene TRBJ1-1; unclear D gene. CDR1 is SEHNR, CDR2 FQNEAQ, per germline (reference sequence). Deletions cut 8 bases from V and 2 bases from J, with 12 bases between. CDR3 length equals 13 residues.

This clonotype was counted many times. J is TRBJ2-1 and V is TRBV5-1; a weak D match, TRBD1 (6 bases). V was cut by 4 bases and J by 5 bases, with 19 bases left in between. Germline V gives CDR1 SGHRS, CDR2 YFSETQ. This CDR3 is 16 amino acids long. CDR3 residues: CASSRSLGAGDNEQFF. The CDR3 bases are TGCGCCAGCAGCAGGAGCCTGGGAGCAGGGGACAATGAGCAGTTCTTC.

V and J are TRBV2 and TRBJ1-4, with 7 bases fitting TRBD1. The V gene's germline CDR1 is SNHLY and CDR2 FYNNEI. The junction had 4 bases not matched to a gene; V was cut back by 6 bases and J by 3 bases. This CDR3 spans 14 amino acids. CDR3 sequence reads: CASRAGQSNEKLFF. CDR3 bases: TGTGCCAGCAGGGCGGGACAGTCTAATGAAAAACTGTTTTTT.

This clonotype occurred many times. CDR3: CSSTPGREQYF. The CDR3 DNA reads as TGCAGCTCGACTCCGGGCCGGGAGCAGTACTTC. V gene TRBV20-1 combines with J gene TRBJ2-7; D unresolved. Per the germline V gene, CDR1 is DFQATT and CDR2 is SNEGSKA (reference sequence). The CDR3 runs to 11 residues.

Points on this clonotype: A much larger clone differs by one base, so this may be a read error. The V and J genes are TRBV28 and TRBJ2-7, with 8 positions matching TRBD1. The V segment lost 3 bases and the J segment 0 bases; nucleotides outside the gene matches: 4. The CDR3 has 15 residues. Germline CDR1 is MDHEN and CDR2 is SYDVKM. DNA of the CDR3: TGTGCCAGCAGTTTTCGAGGGACAGGCTCCTACGAGCAGTACTTC. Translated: CASSFRGTGSYEQYF.

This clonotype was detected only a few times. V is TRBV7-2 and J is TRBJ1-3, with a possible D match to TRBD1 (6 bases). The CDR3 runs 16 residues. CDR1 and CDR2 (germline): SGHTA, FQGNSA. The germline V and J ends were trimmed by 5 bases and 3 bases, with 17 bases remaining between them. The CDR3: CASSGFTGTHGNTIYF. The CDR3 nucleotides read TGTGCCAGCAGCGGGTTTACCGGGACACATGGAAACACCATATATTTT.

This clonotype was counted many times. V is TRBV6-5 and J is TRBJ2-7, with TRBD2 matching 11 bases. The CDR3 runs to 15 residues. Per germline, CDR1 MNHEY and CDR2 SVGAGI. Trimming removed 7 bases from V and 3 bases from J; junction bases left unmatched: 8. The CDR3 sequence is CASIETSGGYYEQYF. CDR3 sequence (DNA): TGTGCCAGCATAGAAACTAGCGGGGGTTACTACGAGCAGTACTTC.